This T cell receptor (beta chain) was documented in a study of T-cell reconstitution after alpha-beta-depleted transplantation in children. Trimming cost V 1 base and J 1 base; bases outside gene matches: 2. CDR1 is SGHTA and CDR2 is FQGTGA in the germline V gene. This CDR3 contains 16 residues. TCRbeta library preparation incorporated unique molecular identifiers. TCRdb recomputed calls from the PCR reads with MiXCR, one row per CDR3 protein. Found here are roughly 89,000 distinct CDR3 sequences, more than 10% of them singletons; the top ten hold approximately 15%. J is TRBJ2-1 and V is TRBV7-3; 9 bases align to TRBD1. Sequencing was performed on PBMCs from the stem cell graft donor, taken from the stem cell graft. This receptor was identified in a human donor who donated a stem cell graft to a child with inherited bone marrow failure. CDR3: CASSLIGTGSYNEQFF. Written as DNA, the CDR3 is TGTGCCAGCAGCTTAATCGGGACAGGGTCCTACAATGAGCAGTTCTTC.